The source of this T cell receptor (beta chain) is a study of cytomegalovirus exposure and HLA in healthy donors. For the study at large: Earlier, 150 million to 200 million T cells were analyzed, and 117 million unique TCR beta sequences were found among them. Study-level results: CMV antigen specificity of a few CMV-associated chains was confirmed in vitro. Previously analyzed data showed that most TCR beta V segments were productive at a frequency of about 90% or about 30%.

This clone was counted between two and nine times. Its target is not known. The PCR ran on 60 Vbeta and 13 Jbeta primers. TCRdb's copy holds only in-frame clones and misses some; the assay was immunoSEQ multiplex PCR. The table has about 130,000 clones, 70% to 80% seen once. Sequenced: PBMCs. The receptor was derived from a human donor in good health.

The CDR3 loop is CASSHSEEQYF. CDR3 sequence (DNA): TGCGCCAGCAGCCATAGCGAAGAGCAGTACTTC. V gene TRBV4-1 combines with J gene TRBJ2-7, with a weak D call TRBD2 (5 bases). The CDR3 has 11 residues. With 3 bases removed from V and 7 bases from J, the gap between germline ends came to 7 bases. CDR1 MGHRA and CDR2 YSYEKL come from the germline V gene.